This T cell receptor beta chain was profiled in a study of cytomegalovirus exposure and HLA in healthy donors. The study, taken as a whole, reports: Later analysis revealed greater clonal expansion in HLA-associated TCR beta chains than in equally common others.

With 1 base removed from V and 3 bases from J, the gap between germline ends came to 14 bases. The CDR3 contains 16 residues. Germline-derived CDR1 and CDR2 are LGHNA and YNFKEQ. In regard to this clone: Antigen unknown.

PCR amplification relied on 60 Vbeta primers (plus 13 Jbeta primers). TCRdb keeps only in-frame clones here, not all; method: immunoSEQ multiplex PCR. Of about 120,000 clones listed, 77% are singletons. Donors in the study were healthy people who gave bone marrow. Sequenced: PBMCs. This sequence originates from a young man in good health and CMV-seropositive. The rearrangement joins TRBV4-2 to TRBJ2-3, with a weak D call TRBD2 (7 bases). The CDR3 DNA sequence: TGTGCCAGCAGCCAAGGTCCCGGGGGGCCGACAGATACGCAGTATTTT. Its translation is CASSQGPGGPTDTQYF.